The clone carrying this TCR beta chain was observed a single time. The antigen is undetermined. The CDR3 runs 14 residues. Germline CDR1 reads SGHTA; CDR2 reads FQGNSA. With 6 bases removed from V and 0 bases from J, the gap between germline ends came to 9 bases. This specimen comes from a study of Ad26.COV2.S vaccination and SARS-CoV-2 variants. Overall study: Recipients of Ad26.COV2.S got it intramuscularly, once or twice 56 days apart. Whole-study findings and limits: Those who received the vaccine showed greater spike-specific TCR breadth than those given placebo. Non-spike TCR breadth did not differ much between vaccine and placebo recipients.

Here immunoSEQ multiplex PCR was the method, and the copy in TCRdb shows in-frame clones only, minus some. The sample lists about 470,000 clones, roughly 87% occurring once. The treatment here: about 20 received Ad26.COV2.S at low or high dose, single or two shots; 5 received placebo; per-sample allocation not given. Sampling took place 63 days after the first vaccine or placebo injection. Sequencing was performed on peripheral blood, taken in a trial of Ad26.COV2.S vaccine versus placebo. V is TRBV7-2 and J is TRBJ1-3; D is undetermined. This receptor was obtained from a person between 18 and 60 years old who received the Ad26.COV2.S COVID-19 vaccine or a placebo. CDR3 loop: CASRRMSSGNTIYF. The CDR3 DNA follows: TGTGCCAGCAGACGGATGAGCTCTGGAAACACCATATATTTT.